Presented here are 24 T cell receptor beta chains from one specimen sequenced in a study of cytomegalovirus exposure and HLA in healthy donors. 13 Jbeta primers and 60 Vbeta primers were used for the PCR. This table comes from immunoSEQ multiplex PCR, and its TCRdb copy is limited to in-frame clones, with some not included. The repertoire table contains approximately 120,000 clones. Source material: PBMCs. These receptors originate from a man aged 35 to 55 in good health and CMV-seronegative.

The chain employs TRBV5-1 and TRBJ2-5, with TRBD1 identical over 7 bases. The V gene's germline CDR1 is SGHRS and CDR2 YFSETQ. The CDR3 is 15 residues long. With V trimmed by 0 bases and J by 2 bases, 4 bases remained unmatched. For the CDR3, the DNA is TGCGCCAGCAGCTTGGATACAGGGGAGCAAGAGACCCAGTACTTC. Translated: CASSLDTGEQETQYF.

V usage is TRBV11-2 and J usage is TRBJ2-1; the match to TRBD1 covers 9 bases. V was pared by 4 bases and J by 4 bases, with 11 bases of the junction left unmatched. Looked up from germline, CDR1 is SGHAT and CDR2 is FQNNGV. The CDR3 loop spans 17 amino acids. The CDR3 coding sequence is TGTGCCAGCAGCTCCGACGCCGGGACAGGGTATTACAATGAGCAGTTCTTC. This encodes CASSSDAGTGYYNEQFF.

This rearrangement joins TRBV30 to TRBJ1-5, with 8 bases fitting TRBD1. V shed 5 bases, J shed 5 bases, and the junction held 11 bases outside the gene matches. This CDR3 has 15 residues. Germline V gene sequence: CDR1 GTSNPN, CDR2 SVGIG (reference sequence). The CDR3 DNA reads TGTGCCTGGCGCTTCGCCGGACAGGGCCATCAGCCCCAGCATTTT. Its translation is CAWRFAGQGHQPQHF.

V and J are TRBV7-3 and TRBJ2-7; 7 bases line up with TRBD1. The germline V gene has CDR1 SGHTA and CDR2 FQGTGA. The CDR3 has 11 amino acids. The trim removed 4 bases at V and 7 bases at J, leaving 1 base unmatched. CDR3 bases: TGTGCCAGCAGCTCAGGGGGAGAGCAGTACTTC. It yields the protein CASSSGGEQYF.

The chain joins TRBV5-8 to TRBJ2-1; 10 bases match TRBD1. Per the germline V gene, CDR1 is SGHTS and CDR2 is YDEGEE. The CDR3 runs 14 residues. J lost 7 bases, V lost 5 bases, and 6 bases had no gene match. The CDR3 nucleotides read TGTGCCAGCAGACGGACAGGGGGTGTGAATGAGCAGTTCTTC. Residues: CASRRTGGVNEQFF.

The chain carries TRBV29-1 and TRBJ2-3; no definite D call. Germline V gene sequence: CDR1 SQVTM, CDR2 ANQGSEA. The CDR3 is 13 amino acids. The V and J ends lost 8 bases and 2 bases respectively, with 14 bases between them. The CDR3 loop reads CSPLSVNTDTQYF. The CDR3 DNA follows: TGCAGCCCCCTGAGTGTAAACACAGATACGCAGTATTTT.

The chain uses TRBV9 and TRBJ2-1; 10 bases agree with TRBD2. Germline values: CDR1 SGDLS, CDR2 YYNGEE. The CDR3 is 16 residues long. V was clipped by 0 bases and J by 7 bases; unmatched bases: 7. The CDR3 region has the DNA TGTGCCAGCAGCGTAGATCCCAGCGGGAGGGGGAATGAGCAGTTCTTC. Protein sequence: CASSVDPSGRGNEQFF.

The chain recombines TRBV7-3 with TRBJ2-5; 7 nucleotides match TRBD2. CDR3 size: 13 residues. Losses at the gene ends were 3 bases for V and 2 bases for J; bases not matched to a gene: 0. Germline V gene sequence: CDR1 SGHTA, CDR2 FQGTGA. As DNA, the CDR3 is TGTGCCAGCAGCTTTAGCGGGCAAGAGACCCAGTACTTC. Its protein product is CASSFSGQETQYF.

This rearrangement joins TRBV11-3 to TRBJ2-5; TRBD2 matches at 7 bases. V was clipped by 1 base and J by 4 bases; unmatched bases: 12. There are 17 residues in the CDR3. Germline values: CDR1 SGHNT, CDR2 YENEEA. CDR3 sequence reads: CASSLGGRGGPRETQYF. CDR3 DNA sequence: TGTGCCAGCAGCTTAGGAGGTCGGGGAGGGCCGAGAGAGACCCAGTACTTC. Complete variable domain (other parts from reference TRBV11-3 and TRBJ2-5): EAGVVQSPRYKIIEKKQPVAFWCNPISGHNTLYWYLQNLGQGPELLIRYENEEAVDDSQLPKDRFSAERLKGVDSTLKIQPAELGDSAVYLCASSLGGRGGPRETQYFGPGTRLLVL.

This chain uses TRBV7-9 with TRBJ1-1; possibly TRBD1 for D (5 bases). The CDR3 length is 15 residues. The germline CDR1 and CDR2 sequences are SEHNR and FQNEAQ (reference sequence). V was pared by 5 bases and J by 8 bases, with 21 bases between. The CDR3 region is CASSRTGTIGGEAFF. In DNA form, the CDR3 reads TGTGCCAGCAGCCGAACAGGAACTATAGGAGGGGAAGCTTTCTTT.

The chain recombines TRBV5-4 with TRBJ2-2; 12 positions agree with TRBD2. Losses at the gene ends were 4 bases for V and 4 bases for J; bases not matched to a gene: 5. This CDR3 has 16 amino acids. The germline CDR1 and CDR2 sequences are SGHNT and YYREEE (reference sequence). For the CDR3, the DNA is TGTGCCAGCAGCGAGCGGACTAGCGGGGCCACCGGGGAGCTGTTTTTT. Translating it yields CASSERTSGATGELFF. Supplemented by reference TRBV5-4 and TRBJ2-2, the full variable domain reads ETGVTQSPTHLIKTRGQQVTLRCSSQSGHNTVSWYQQALGQGPQFIFQYYREEENGRGNFPPRFSGLQFPNYSSELNVNALELDDSALYLCASSERTSGATGELFFGEGSRLTVL.

This chain links TRBV28 with TRBJ1-2; D unresolved. Trimming stripped 2 bases from V and 0 bases from J, with 7 bases between. The CDR3 consists of 14 residues. From germline, CDR1 is MDHEN and CDR2 SYDVKM. CDR3 amino acids: CASSLVAANYGYTF. The CDR3 bases are TGTGCCAGCAGTTTAGTCGCAGCTAACTATGGCTACACCTTC.

The chain links TRBV4-1 to TRBJ1-5, with 7 bases fitting TRBD1. The CDR3 has 17 amino acids. J gave up 0 bases and V 4 bases, and 9 bases lay outside the gene matches. Germline CDR1 is MGHRA and CDR2 is YSYEKL. The CDR3 DNA reads TGCGCCAGCAGCCTTGGGGACAGAAGATATAGCAATCAGCCCCAGCATTTT. Translated: CASSLGDRRYSNQPQHF.

The rearrangement links TRBV10-3 to TRBJ2-7; weak D call: TRBD2 (5 bases). Per germline, CDR1 ENHRY and CDR2 SYGVKD. The length of the CDR3 is 13 residues. Trimming took off 8 bases at V and 6 bases at J, with 17 bases between the two ends. Written as DNA, the CDR3 is TGTGCCATCGGGGAGCCTGTAACCCCCGAGCAGTACTTC. It translates to CAIGEPVTPEQYF.

The genes are TRBV4-1 and TRBJ2-5; TRBD2 matches at 7 bases. The CDR3 sequence is 15 residues long. J was trimmed by 3 bases and V by 4 bases; bases with no gene match: 8. From germline, CDR1 is MGHRA and CDR2 YSYEKL. CDR3: CASSRELGREETQYF. CDR3 DNA: TGCGCCAGCAGCCGCGAACTAGGGAGGGAAGAGACCCAGTACTTC.

This chain connects TRBV7-9 to TRBJ2-7; D perhaps matches TRBD2 (6 bases). CDR3 length equals 14 residues. CDR1 SEHNR and CDR2 FQNEAQ come from the germline V gene (reference sequence). Trimming shortened V by 5 bases and J by 0 bases, and 11 bases separated the two germline ends. CDR3 nucleotide sequence: TGTGCCAGCAGCCTCTTAGCGGCCTCCTACGAGCAGTACTTC. This translates into CASSLLAASYEQYF.

The V gene is TRBV5-4, the J gene TRBJ2-5, with no clear D. Trimming stripped 4 bases from V and 2 bases from J, with 9 bases between. Germline lookup yields CDR1 SGHNT and CDR2 YYREEE (reference sequence). The CDR3 spans 13 residues. CDR3 DNA: TGTGCCAGCAGCAGTAGCAGTCAAGAGACCCAGTACTTC. Its protein product is CASSSSSQETQYF.

The rearrangement links TRBV6-1 to TRBJ2-7; perhaps TRBD2 as D (6 bases). The CDR3 extends over 11 amino acids. Germline V CDR1 and CDR2: MNHNS, SASEGT. The CDR3: CASGDIYEQYF. The CDR3, as DNA: TGTGCGTCGGGGGATATCTACGAGCAGTACTTC.

J is TRBJ1-2 and V is TRBV5-1; TRBD1 matches at 11 bases. The CDR3 length is 18 residues. Germline V gene sequence: CDR1 SGHRS, CDR2 YFSETQ. V trimming: 4 bases; J trimming: 0 bases; junction bases outside the gene matches: 11. CDR3 in DNA: TGCGCCAGCAGCCCGACTGGACAGGGGGCGCCTGCTAACTATGGCTACACCTTC. It encodes CASSPTGQGAPANYGYTF.

V is TRBV5-1 and J is TRBJ2-3, with D possibly matching TRBD1 (6 bases). Germline CDR1 SGHRS, CDR2 YFSETQ. The V end lost 1 base, the J end lost 4 bases, and 10 bases lay between the germline ends. CDR3 size: 14 residues. CDR3: CASSLTGKADTQYF. The CDR3, as DNA: TGCGCCAGCAGCTTGACAGGGAAAGCAGATACGCAGTATTTT.

The rearrangement links TRBV7-9 to TRBJ2-2, with D possibly TRBD2 on 6 matching bases. CDR3 length: 16 amino acids. Trimming stripped 1 base from V and 0 bases from J, with 9 bases between. CDR1 is SEHNR and CDR2 is FQNEAQ in the germline V gene (reference sequence). For the CDR3, the DNA is TGTGCCAGCAGCTTAGTCCTAGCGACGAACACCGGGGAGCTGTTTTTT. Translation: CASSLVLATNTGELFF.

This chain uses TRBV2 with TRBJ2-5; D is perhaps TRBD2 (6 bases). The germline V and J ends were trimmed by 5 bases and 2 bases, with 9 bases remaining between them. Germline V gene data show CDR1 as SNHLY and CDR2 as FYNNEI. CDR3 length equals 13 residues. In DNA form, the CDR3 reads TGTGCCAGCAGTAAGGGGAGGCAAGAGACCCAGTACTTC. Residues: CASSKGRQETQYF.

The gene calls are TRBV11-3 and TRBJ2-5; 7 positions match TRBD2. V lost 5 bases, J lost 11 bases, and 5 bases stayed unmatched. From germline, CDR1 is SGHNT and CDR2 YENEEA. CDR3 length: 11 amino acids. CDR3 in amino acids: CASSPGGEQYF. In nucleotides, the CDR3 is TGTGCCAGCAGCCCTGGGGGGGAGCAGTACTTC.

The V gene is TRBV7-2, the J gene TRBJ2-3, with 10 positions matching TRBD2. Germline lookup yields CDR1 SGHTA and CDR2 FQGNSA. V shed 2 bases and J 1 base; nucleotides not matched to a gene: 3. The CDR3 totals 16 residues. The CDR3 DNA sequence: TGTGCCAGCAGCTTACAGGGGACTAGCGGCACAGATACGCAGTATTTT. This translates into CASSLQGTSGTDTQYF. The full variable domain, in which reference TRBV7-2 and TRBJ2-3 provide the parts outside the CDR3, is GAGVSQSPSNKVTEKGKDVELRCDPISGHTALYWYRQSLGQGLEFLIYFQGNSAPDKSGLPSDRFSAERTGGSVSTLTIQRTQQEDSAVYLCASSLQGTSGTDTQYFGPGTRLTVL.